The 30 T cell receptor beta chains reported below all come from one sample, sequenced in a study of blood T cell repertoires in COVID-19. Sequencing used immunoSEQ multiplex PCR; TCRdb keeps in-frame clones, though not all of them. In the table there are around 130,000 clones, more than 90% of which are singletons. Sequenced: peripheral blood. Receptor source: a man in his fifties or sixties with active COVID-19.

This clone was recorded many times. The CDR3 region is CASSVDRRNNSPLHF. CDR3 nucleotides: TGTGCCAGTAGTGTTGACAGGAGGAATAATTCACCCCTCCACTTT. This chain connects TRBV19 to TRBJ1-6, with D possibly being TRBD1 (6 bases). Per the germline V gene, CDR1 is LNHDA and CDR2 is SQIVND (reference sequence). The V end was cut by 5 bases, the J end by 5 bases, with 13 bases between. This CDR3 contains 15 residues.

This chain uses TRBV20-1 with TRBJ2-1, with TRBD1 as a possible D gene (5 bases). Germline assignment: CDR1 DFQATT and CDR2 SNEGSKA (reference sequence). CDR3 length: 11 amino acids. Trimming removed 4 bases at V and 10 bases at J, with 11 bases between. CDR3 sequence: CSAILGREQFF. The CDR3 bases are TGCAGTGCTATACTGGGGCGCGAGCAGTTCTTC.

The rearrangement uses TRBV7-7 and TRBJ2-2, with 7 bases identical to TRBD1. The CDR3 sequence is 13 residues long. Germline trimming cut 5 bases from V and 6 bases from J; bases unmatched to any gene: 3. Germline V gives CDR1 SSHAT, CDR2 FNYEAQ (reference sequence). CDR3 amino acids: CASSADRAGELFF. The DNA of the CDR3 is TGTGCCAGCAGCGCAGACAGGGCCGGGGAGCTGTTTTTT.

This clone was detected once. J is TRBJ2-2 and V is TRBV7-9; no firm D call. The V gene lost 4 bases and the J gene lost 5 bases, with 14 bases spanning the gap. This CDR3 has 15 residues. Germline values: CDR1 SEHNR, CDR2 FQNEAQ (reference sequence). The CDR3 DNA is TGTGCCAGCAGCTCAAATACCGAACGGACCGGGGAGCTGTTTTTT. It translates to CASSSNTERTGELFF.

The CDR3 DNA follows: TGTGCCAGCAGCTTAGCCGGGACTAGAACCTACGAGCAGTACTTC. Residues: CASSLAGTRTYEQYF. The rearrangement joins TRBV7-8 to TRBJ2-7; 8 bases fit TRBD2. CDR1 and CDR2 from the germline V gene are SGHVS and FQNEAQ. This CDR3 has 15 amino acids. The V gene end was trimmed by 0 bases and the J gene end by 2 bases; junction bases not matched to a gene: 3. The complete variable domain, with remaining parts taken from reference TRBV7-8 and TRBJ2-7, reads GAGVSQSPRYKVAKRGQDVALRCDPISGHVSLFWYQQALGQGPEFLTYFQNEAQLDKSGLPSDRFFAERPEGSVSTLKIQRTQQEDSAVYLCASSLAGTRTYEQYFGPGTRLTVT.

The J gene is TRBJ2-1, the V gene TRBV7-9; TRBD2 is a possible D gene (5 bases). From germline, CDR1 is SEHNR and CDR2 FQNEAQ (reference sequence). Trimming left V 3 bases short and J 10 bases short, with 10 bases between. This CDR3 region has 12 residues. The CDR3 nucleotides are TGTGCCAGCAGCTTTAGATCGGGAGAGCAGTTCTTC. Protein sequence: CASSFRSGEQFF.

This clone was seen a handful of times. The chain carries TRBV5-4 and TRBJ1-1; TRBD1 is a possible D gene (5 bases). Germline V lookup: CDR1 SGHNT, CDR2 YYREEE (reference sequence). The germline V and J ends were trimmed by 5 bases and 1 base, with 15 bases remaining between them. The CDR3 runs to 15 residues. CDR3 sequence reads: CASSQGALGNTEAFF. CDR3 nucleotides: TGTGCCAGCAGTCAAGGGGCCCTGGGGAACACTGAAGCTTTCTTT.

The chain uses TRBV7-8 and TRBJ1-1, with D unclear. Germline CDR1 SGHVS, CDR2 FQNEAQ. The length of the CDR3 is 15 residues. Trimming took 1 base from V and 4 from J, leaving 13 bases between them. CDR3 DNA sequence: TGTGCCAGCAGCTTAGGAGCGGCCTACGGCACTGAAGCTTTCTTT. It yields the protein CASSLGAAYGTEAFF. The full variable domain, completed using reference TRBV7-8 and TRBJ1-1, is GAGVSQSPRYKVAKRGQDVALRCDPISGHVSLFWYQQALGQGPEFLTYFQNEAQLDKSGLPSDRFFAERPEGSVSTLKIQRTQQEDSAVYLCASSLGAAYGTEAFFGQGTRLTVV.

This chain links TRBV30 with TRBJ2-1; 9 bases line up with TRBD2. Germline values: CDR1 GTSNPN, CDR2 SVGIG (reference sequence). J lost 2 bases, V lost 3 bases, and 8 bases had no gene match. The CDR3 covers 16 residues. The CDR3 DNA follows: TGTGCCTGGAGAGCGCGGAGACTAGCGGCCTACAATGAGCAGTTCTTC. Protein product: CAWRARRLAAYNEQFF.

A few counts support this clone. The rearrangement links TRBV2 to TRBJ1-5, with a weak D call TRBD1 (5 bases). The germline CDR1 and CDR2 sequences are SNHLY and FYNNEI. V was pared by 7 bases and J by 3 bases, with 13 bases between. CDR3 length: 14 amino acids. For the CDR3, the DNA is TGTGCCAGCATGCTTCAGGGTTTCAATCAGCCCCAGCATTTT. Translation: CASMLQGFNQPQHF. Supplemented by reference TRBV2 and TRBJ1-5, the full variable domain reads EPEVTQTPSHQVTQMGQEVILRCVPISNHLYFYWYRQILGQKVEFLVSFYNNEISEKSEIFDDQFSVERPDGSNFTLKIRSTKLEDSAMYFCASMLQGFNQPQHFGDGTRLSIL.

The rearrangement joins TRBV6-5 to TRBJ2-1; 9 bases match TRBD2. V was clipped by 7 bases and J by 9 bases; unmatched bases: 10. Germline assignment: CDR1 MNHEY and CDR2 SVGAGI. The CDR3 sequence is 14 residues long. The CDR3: CASIPAGGLGEQFF. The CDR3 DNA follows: TGTGCCAGCATCCCAGCGGGGGGCCTCGGTGAGCAGTTCTTC.

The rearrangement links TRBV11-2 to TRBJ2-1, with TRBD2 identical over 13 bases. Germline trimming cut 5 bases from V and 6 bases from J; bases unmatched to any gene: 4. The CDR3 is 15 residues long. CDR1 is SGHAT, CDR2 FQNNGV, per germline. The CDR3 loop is CASSITSGRGNEQFF. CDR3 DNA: TGTGCCAGCAGCATAACTAGCGGGAGGGGCAATGAGCAGTTCTTC.

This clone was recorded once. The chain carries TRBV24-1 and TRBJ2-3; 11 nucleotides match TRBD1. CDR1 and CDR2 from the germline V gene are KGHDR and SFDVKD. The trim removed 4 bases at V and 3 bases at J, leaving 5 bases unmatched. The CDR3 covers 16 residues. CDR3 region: CATSETDRGLTDTQYF. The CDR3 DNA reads TGTGCCACCAGTGAGACGGACAGGGGGCTTACAGATACGCAGTATTTT.

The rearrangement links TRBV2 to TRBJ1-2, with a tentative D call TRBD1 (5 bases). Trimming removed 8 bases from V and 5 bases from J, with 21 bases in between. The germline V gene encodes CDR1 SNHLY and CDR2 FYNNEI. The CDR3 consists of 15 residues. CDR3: CASRDERQQTYGYTF. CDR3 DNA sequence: TGTGCCAGCCGAGACGAGAGACAGCAGACATATGGCTACACCTTC.

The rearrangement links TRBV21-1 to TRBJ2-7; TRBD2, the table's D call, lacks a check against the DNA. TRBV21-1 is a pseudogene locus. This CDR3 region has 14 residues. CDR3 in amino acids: CASSLLGRVTEQYV. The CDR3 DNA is TGTGCCAGCAGCTTACTCGGGAGAGTTACCGAGCAGTACGTC.

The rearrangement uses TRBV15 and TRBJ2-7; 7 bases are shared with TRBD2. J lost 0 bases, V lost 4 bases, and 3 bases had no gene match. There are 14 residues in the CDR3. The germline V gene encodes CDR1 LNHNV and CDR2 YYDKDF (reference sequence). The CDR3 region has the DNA TGTGCCACCAGCATGGGGGGGGACTCCTACGAGCAGTACTTC. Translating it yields CATSMGGDSYEQYF.

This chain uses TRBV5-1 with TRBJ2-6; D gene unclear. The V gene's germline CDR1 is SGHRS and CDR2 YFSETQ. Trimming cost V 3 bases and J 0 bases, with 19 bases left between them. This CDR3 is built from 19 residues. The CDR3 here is CASSSLLSTTYSGANVLTF. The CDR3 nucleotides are TGCGCCAGCAGCTCCTTACTGTCTACTACGTACTCTGGGGCCAACGTCCTGACTTTC.

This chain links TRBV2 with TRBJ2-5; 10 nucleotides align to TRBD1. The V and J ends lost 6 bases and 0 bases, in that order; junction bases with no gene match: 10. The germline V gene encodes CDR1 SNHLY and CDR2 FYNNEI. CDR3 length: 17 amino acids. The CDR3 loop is CASSPGQGGLYQETQYF. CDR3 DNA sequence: TGTGCCAGCAGCCCCGGACAGGGGGGGCTGTACCAAGAGACCCAGTACTTC.

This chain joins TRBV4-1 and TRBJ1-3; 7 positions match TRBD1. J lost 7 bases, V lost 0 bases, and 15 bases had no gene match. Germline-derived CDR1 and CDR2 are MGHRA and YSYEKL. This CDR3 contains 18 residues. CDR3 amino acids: CASSQDHSDRPMFNTIYF. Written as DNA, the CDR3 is TGCGCCAGCAGCCAAGATCATTCGGACAGGCCAATGTTCAACACCATATATTTT.

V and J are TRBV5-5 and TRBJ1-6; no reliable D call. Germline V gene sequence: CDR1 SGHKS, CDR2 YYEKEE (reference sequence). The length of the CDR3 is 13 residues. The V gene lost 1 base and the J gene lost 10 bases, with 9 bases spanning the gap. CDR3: CASSLTDSSPLHF. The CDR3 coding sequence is TGTGCCAGCAGCTTGACAGATTCCTCACCCCTCCACTTT.

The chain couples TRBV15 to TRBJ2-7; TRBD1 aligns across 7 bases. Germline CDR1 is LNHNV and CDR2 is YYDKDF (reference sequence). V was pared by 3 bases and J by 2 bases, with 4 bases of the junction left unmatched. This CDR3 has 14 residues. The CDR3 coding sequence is TGTGCCACCAGCAGTTCGGGACAGCCCTACGAGCAGTACTTC. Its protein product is CATSSSGQPYEQYF.

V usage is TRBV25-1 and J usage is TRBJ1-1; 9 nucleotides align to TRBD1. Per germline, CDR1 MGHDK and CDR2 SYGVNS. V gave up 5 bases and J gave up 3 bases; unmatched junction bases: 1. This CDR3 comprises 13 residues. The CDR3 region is CASSNRGHTEAFF. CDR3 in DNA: TGTGCCAGCAGTAACAGGGGGCACACTGAAGCTTTCTTT.

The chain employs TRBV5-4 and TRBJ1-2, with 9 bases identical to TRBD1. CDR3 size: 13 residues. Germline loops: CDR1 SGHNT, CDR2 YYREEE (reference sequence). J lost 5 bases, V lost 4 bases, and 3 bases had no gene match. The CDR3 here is CASSTTGGYGYTF. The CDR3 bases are TGTGCCAGCAGCACGACAGGGGGTTATGGCTACACCTTC.

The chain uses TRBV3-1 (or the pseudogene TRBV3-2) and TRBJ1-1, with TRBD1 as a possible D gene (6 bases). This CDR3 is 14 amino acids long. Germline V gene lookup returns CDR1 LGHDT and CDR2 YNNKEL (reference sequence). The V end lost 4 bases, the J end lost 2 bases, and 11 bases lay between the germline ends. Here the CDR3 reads CASSPGGGNTEAFF. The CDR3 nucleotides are TGTGCCAGCAGCCCCGGGGGGGGCAACACTGAAGCTTTCTTT.

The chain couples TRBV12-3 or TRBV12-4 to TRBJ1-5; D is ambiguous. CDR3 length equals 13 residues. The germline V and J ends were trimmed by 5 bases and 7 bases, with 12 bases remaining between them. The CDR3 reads CASSPRTGQPQHF. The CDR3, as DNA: TGTGCCAGCAGTCCCCGGACGGGGCAGCCCCAGCATTTT.

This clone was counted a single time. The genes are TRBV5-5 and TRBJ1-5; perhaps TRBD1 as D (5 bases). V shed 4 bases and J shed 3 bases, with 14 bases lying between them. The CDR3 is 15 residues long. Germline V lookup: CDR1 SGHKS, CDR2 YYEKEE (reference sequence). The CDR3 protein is CASSGGGPLNQPQHF. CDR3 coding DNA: TGTGCCAGCAGCGGGGGGGGACCGCTCAATCAGCCCCAGCATTTT.

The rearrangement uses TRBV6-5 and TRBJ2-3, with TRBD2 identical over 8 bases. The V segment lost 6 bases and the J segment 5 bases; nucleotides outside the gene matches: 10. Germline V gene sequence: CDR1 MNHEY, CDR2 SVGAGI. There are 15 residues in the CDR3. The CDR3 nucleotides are TGTGCCAGCAGGAAAGAGGGACTAGGGAGAGATACGCAGTATTTT. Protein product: CASRKEGLGRDTQYF.

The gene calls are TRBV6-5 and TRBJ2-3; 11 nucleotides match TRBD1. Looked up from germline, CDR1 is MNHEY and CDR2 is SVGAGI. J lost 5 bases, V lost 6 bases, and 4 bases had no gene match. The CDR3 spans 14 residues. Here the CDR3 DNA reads TGTGCCAGCAGGAGGACAGGGGGCAGAGATACGCAGTATTTT. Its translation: CASRRTGGRDTQYF.

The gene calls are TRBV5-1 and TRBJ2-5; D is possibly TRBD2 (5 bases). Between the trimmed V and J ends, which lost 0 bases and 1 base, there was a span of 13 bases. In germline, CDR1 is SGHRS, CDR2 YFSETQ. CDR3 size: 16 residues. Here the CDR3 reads CASSLAGVSAQETQYF. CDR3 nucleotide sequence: TGCGCCAGCAGCTTGGCGGGCGTTAGCGCCCAAGAGACCCAGTACTTC.

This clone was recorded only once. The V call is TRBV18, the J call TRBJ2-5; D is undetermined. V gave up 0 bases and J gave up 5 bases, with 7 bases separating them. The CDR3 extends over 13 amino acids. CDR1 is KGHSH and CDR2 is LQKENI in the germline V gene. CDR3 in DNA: TGTGCCAGCTCACCACCGTCGGGTGAGACCCAGTACTTC. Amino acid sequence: CASSPPSGETQYF.